This TCR beta chain was retrieved from a study of T cells after yellow fever vaccination. Production of TCR cDNA was by 5'RACE template switching, which also added a universal primer site and UMIs. TCRdb re-called the 5' RACE reads through MiXCR, storing one row per CDR3 protein. The data show under 400,000 distinct CDR3 sequences, with around a tenth seen just once and roughly 18% held by the top ten. This clonotype was found many times. Deletions cut 7 bases from V and 9 bases from J, with 16 bases between. The CDR3 sequence is 12 residues long. The germline V gene has CDR1 MNHEY and CDR2 SVGEGT. This sequence joins TRBV6-2 or TRBV6-3 and TRBJ2-7, with a possible D match to TRBD1 (6 bases). The TCR was taken from a young man who received the YFV17D yellow fever vaccine. The sample consisted of PBMCs, taken on the day of the first yellow fever vaccination. CDR3: CASISVGTTQYF. The CDR3 DNA follows: TGTGCCAGCATCTCAGTCGGGACAACGCAGTACTTC.